The rows below give T cell receptor beta chains drawn from one sample of a study of blood T cell repertoires in COVID-19. Profiling relied on immunoSEQ multiplex PCR, and the TCRdb table lists in-frame clones only, not all of them. Counted here are 120,000 to 150,000 clones, 70% to 90% occurring once; the ten biggest clones make up approximately 2.5%. Sequenced: peripheral blood. Every receptor here comes from a human donor with acute or convalescent COVID-19. The donor label of this sample is uncertain. Both conserved end residues are part of each CDR3.

V,J,CDR3
TRBV19,TRBJ1-1,CASQLGGSTEAFF
TRBV5-6,TRBJ2-5,CASSPLAGVQETQYF
TRBV28,TRBJ1-3,CASSDEQGPVSGNTIYF
TRBV30,TRBJ2-1,CAWIRDYDEYNEQFF
TRBV5-4,TRBJ2-1,CASSLRVAGDSDEQFF
TRBV4-2,TRBJ2-5,CASSREREWETQYF
TRBV5-1,TRBJ2-2,CASSLGASHTGELFF
TRBV24-1,TRBJ2-5,CATSAPSGTGSVETQYF
TRBV6-5,TRBJ2-3,CASSTGLAGEHF
TRBV20-1,TRBJ1-6,CSASFRDSYNSPLHF
TRBV14,TRBJ2-1,CASSQLSSYNEQFF
TRBV6-5,TRBJ2-7,CASSYYTGIQTYEQYF
TRBV9,TRBJ1-3,CASSVASDTSGNTIYF
TRBV9,TRBJ1-6,CASSAPGQGDSPLHF
TRBV4-2,TRBJ2-3,CASSDNTRDTQYF
TRBV19,TRBJ1-4,CASSTAGRATNEKLFF
TRBV6-1,TRBJ2-3,CASSDRLAGTTDTQYF
TRBV7-9,TRBJ2-1,CASSSTGNSYNEQFF
TRBV7-2,TRBJ2-5,CASSLKVRETQYF
TRBV6-6,TRBJ2-5,CASSYGTSGQETQYF
TRBV7-8,TRBJ1-2,CASSPQGIGYTF
TRBV2,TRBJ2-3,CAMDRDTDTQYF
TRBV18,TRBJ1-6,CASSPGQGENSPLHF
TRBV18,TRBJ1-3,CASSPLDLDTIYF
TRBV27,TRBJ1-6,CASSFPNSPLHF
TRBV19,TRBJ1-3,CASSISVSSGNTIYF
TRBV7-2,TRBJ1-1,CASSRTGSSTEAFF
TRBV4-3,TRBJ2-7,CASSQDPSGSSYEQYF
TRBV30,TRBJ2-5,CAWWGRGRGETQYF
TRBV19,TRBJ1-5,CASRSRGGDQPQHF
TRBV7-9,TRBJ1-1,CASTGGQGTEAFF
TRBV9,TRBJ2-7,CASSGRGQAYEQYF
TRBV6-2/TRBV6-3,TRBJ2-1,CASSHGTMGSDEQFF
TRBV9,TRBJ1-2,CASSADSASGYGYTF
TRBV7-2,TRBJ1-2,CASTSKGVGYGYTF